The TCR beta chain under discussion was sequenced for a study of Graves' ophthalmopathy and Graves' hyperthyroidism. The V end was cut by 1 base, the J end by 4 bases, with 13 bases between. Looked up from germline, CDR1 is SGHDN and CDR2 is FVKESK. The CDR3 totals 15 residues. Using RNA transcripts, the TCR beta CDR3 regions were amplified. The first-round RT-PCR employed HTBI primers together with the Qiagen OneStep RT-PCR kit. A multiplex PCR was then performed as the second round. TCRdb independently ran MiXCR on the multiplex PCR reads; one entry per CDR3 protein. The sample shows about 740,000 distinct CDR3 sequences, 40% of them seen only once.

This chain joins TRBV14 and TRBJ1-2; D is possibly TRBD1 (5 bases). Sample: peripheral blood. This clonotype originated in an adult man with Graves' ophthalmopathy. CDR3 in DNA: TGTGCCAGCAGCCAAGCGGGGACTCGGGGCTATGGCTACACCTTC. It translates to CASSQAGTRGYGYTF.